The TCR beta chain described here comes from a study of T cells after yellow fever vaccination. Template-switching 5'RACE yielded the TCR cDNA; a universal primer site and UMIs were added in the process. TCRdb passed the 5' RACE reads through MiXCR, listing each CDR3 protein once. Here the sample spans approximately 300,000 distinct CDR3 sequences, about 11% being singletons. General study findings and limits: Although most clonotypes did not, a small share appeared in both CD4 and CD8 compartments. The secondary response was weaker but peaked faster, day 5 versus 15.

There are a few counts of this clonotype. Its antigen remains unidentified. Germline assignment: CDR1 MNHEY and CDR2 SMNVEV (reference sequence). This CDR3 region has 16 residues. V shed 2 bases and J shed 0 bases, with 8 bases lying between them. V is TRBV27 and J is TRBJ2-6; D is unclear. This sample comprised CD4+ T cells sorted from PBMCs, obtained 45 days after the yellow fever booster vaccination. The clonotype was recovered from a man between 18 and 35 years old who received the YFV17D yellow fever vaccine. The CDR3, as DNA: TGTGCCAGCAGTTTAAGAGAATTCTCTGGGGCCAACGTCCTGACTTTC. Translating it yields CASSLREFSGANVLTF.